One TCR beta chain is described in this entry. This record comes from a study of blood T cell repertoires in COVID-19. Background on the study: COVID-19 samples from acute and convalescent phases originated in the United States, Italy and Spain. Sources were T cells, B-cell-depleted T cells, or PBMCs; the material itself was cDNA or gDNA.

Enrollment of patients from Seattle took place during active infection, with longitudinal follow-up. Per germline, CDR1 SGHAT and CDR2 FQNNGV. V shed 5 bases and J shed 7 bases, with 15 bases lying between them. The CDR3 is 14 amino acids. Per the study methods: Reference gene primer amplification in the assay estimated nucleated cell counts. Sequencing used immunoSEQ multiplex PCR; TCRdb keeps in-frame clones, though not all of them. The V and J calls and the clone size are those of that table, but D and trimming were determined from the DNA. The table includes 80,000 to 100,000 clones, 70% to 90% detected once.

The receptor was isolated from a man aged 45-60 years with COVID-19, enrolled during active disease. Sequencing used peripheral blood. This chain connects TRBV11-2 to TRBJ2-1; tentative D call: TRBD2 (6 bases). The DNA of the CDR3 is TGTGCCAGCAGCCTGCCGGGACTTCTTAATGAGCAGTTCTTC. It codes for CASSLPGLLNEQFF.